This TCR beta chain was captured in a study of T cells in localized non-small cell lung cancer. Concerning this clone: At one of its ends the junction is not consistent with the germline gene, which may arise from a read error.

CDR3 size: 15 residues. Germline lookup yields CDR1 SGHTA and CDR2 FQGNSA. TCRdb's copy holds only in-frame clones and misses some; the assay was immunoSEQ multiplex PCR. The sample yields 50,000 to 75,000 clones, about 90% seen once. The sequencing used peripheral blood, collected before any cancer treatment. This TCR derives from a man between 40 and 70 years old with stage I squamous cell lung carcinoma. The J gene is TRBJ2-2, the V gene TRBV7-2, with D possibly being TRBD2 (5 bases). DNA for the CDR3: TGTGCCAGCAGCTTAGCGGGAGCGAACGCCGGGGAGCTGTTTTTT. Its protein is CASSLAGANAGELFF.